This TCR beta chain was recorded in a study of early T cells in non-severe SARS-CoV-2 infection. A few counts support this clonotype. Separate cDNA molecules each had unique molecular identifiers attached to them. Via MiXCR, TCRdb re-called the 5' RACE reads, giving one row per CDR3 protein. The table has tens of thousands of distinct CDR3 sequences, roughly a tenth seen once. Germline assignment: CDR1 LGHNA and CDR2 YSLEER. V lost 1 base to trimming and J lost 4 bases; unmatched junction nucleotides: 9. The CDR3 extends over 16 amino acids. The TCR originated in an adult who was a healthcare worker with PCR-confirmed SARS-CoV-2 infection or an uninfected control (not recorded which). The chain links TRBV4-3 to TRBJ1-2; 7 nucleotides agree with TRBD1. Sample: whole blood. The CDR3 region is CASSQAAGGGGYGYTF. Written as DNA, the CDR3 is TGCGCCAGCAGCCAAGCCGCAGGGGGAGGAGGCTATGGCTACACCTTC.